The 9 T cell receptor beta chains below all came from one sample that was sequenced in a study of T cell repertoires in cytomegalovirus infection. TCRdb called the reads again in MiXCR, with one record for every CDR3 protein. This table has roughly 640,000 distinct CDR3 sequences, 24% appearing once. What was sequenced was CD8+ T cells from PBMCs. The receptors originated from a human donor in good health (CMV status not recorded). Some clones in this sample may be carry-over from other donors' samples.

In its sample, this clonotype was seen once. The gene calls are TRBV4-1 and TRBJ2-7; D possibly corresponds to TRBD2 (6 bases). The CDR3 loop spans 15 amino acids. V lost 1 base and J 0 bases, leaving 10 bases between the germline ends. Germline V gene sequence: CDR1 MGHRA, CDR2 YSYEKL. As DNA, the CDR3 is TGCGCCAGCAGCCAAGTACAGGAGGGCTCCTACGAGCAGTACTTC. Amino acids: CASSQVQEGSYEQYF.

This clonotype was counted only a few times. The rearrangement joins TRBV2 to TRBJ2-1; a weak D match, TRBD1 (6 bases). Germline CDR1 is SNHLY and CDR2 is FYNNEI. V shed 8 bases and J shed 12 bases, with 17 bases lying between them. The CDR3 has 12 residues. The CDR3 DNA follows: TGTGCCAGCGAGGGGCCACAGGGTTTGCAGTTCTTC. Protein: CASEGPQGLQFF.

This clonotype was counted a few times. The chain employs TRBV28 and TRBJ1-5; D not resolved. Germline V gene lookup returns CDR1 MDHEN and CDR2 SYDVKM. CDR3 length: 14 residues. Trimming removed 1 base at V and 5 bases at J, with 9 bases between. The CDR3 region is CASSLFVGYQPQHF. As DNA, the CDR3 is TGTGCCAGCAGTTTATTCGTGGGTTATCAGCCCCAGCATTTT.

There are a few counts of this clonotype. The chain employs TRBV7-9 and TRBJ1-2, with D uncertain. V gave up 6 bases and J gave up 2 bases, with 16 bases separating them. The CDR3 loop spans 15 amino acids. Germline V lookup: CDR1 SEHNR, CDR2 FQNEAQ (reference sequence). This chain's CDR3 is CASRPWDGSNYGYTF. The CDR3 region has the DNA TGTGCCAGCAGACCCTGGGATGGATCAAACTATGGCTACACCTTC.

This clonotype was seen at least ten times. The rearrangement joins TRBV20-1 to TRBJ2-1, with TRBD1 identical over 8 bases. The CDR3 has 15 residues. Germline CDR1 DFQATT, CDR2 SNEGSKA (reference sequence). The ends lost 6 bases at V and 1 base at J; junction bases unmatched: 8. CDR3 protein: CSAGKTGESYNEQFF. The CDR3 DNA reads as TGCAGTGCCGGGAAGACAGGGGAGTCCTACAATGAGCAGTTCTTC.

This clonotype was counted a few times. The CDR3 loop is CSVYSNTGELFF. The DNA for the CDR3 is TGCAGCGTCTACTCCAACACCGGGGAGCTGTTTTTT. The chain links TRBV29-1 to TRBJ2-2; D call uncertain. Germline V lookup: CDR1 SQVTM, CDR2 ANQGSEA. V dropped 6 bases and J dropped 2 bases, with 7 bases sitting between them. The CDR3 consists of 12 residues.

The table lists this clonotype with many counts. CDR3 region: CASTSGLAATLQPGGEQFF. The CDR3 DNA is TGTGCCAGCACAAGCGGACTAGCGGCAACATTACAACCCGGGGGTGAGCAGTTCTTC. The chain carries TRBV7-9 and TRBJ2-1; 10 bases align to TRBD2. Germline V gene lookup returns CDR1 SEHNR and CDR2 FQNEAQ (reference sequence). The V segment lost 7 bases and the J segment 9 bases; nucleotides outside the gene matches: 24. This CDR3 is 19 amino acids long.

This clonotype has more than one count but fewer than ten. The CDR3 region has the DNA TGCAGTGATATGGACGGATACTCCTACGAGCAGTACTTC. This sequence encodes CSDMDGYSYEQYF. This chain uses TRBV20-1 with TRBJ2-7; unclear D gene. Germline CDR1 reads DFQATT; CDR2 reads SNEGSKA (reference sequence). This CDR3 is 13 amino acids long. V lost 7 bases, J lost 0 bases, and 13 bases lay in between.

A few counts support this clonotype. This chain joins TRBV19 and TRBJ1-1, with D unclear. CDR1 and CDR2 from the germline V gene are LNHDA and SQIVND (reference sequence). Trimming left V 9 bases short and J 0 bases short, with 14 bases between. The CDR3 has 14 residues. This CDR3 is CASGTGRLNTEAFF. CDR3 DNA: TGTGCCAGCGGAACCGGGAGGCTGAACACTGAAGCTTTCTTT.